The rows below give T cell receptor beta chains drawn from one sample of a study of T cell responses to AZD1222 COVID-19 vaccine. The protocol was immunoSEQ multiplex PCR, while the TCRdb copy is restricted to in-frame clones and leaves out a portion. The sample yields 80,000 or so clones, roughly 85% seen once. Sequenced here: peripheral blood, sampled on day 0 of AZD1222 vaccination. These receptor sequences come from an adult in good health. Each CDR3 is given with its conserved first and last residue. Each record gives: V gene, J gene, clone size, D gene, CDR3 DNA, CDR3 protein. D genes are given only for firm matches. The size of a clone is reported for some rows only, either as once, few or many, or as a class for expanded clones.

TRBV19,TRBJ2-2,.,.,TGTGCCAGTAGTATAGGAGCAGGGGGAGGCGCCGGGGAGCTGTTTTTT,CASSIGAGGGAGELFF
TRBV3-1/TRBV3-2,TRBJ2-2,.,.,TGTGCCAGCAGCCAAGATTTCCAGGGGGGGGAGCTGTTTTTT,CASSQDFQGGELFF
TRBV10-3,TRBJ1-1,.,.,TGTGCCCTGCGGAGGGACACAAATTACGCTGAAGCTTTCTTT,CALRRDTNYAEAFF
TRBV11-2,TRBJ2-3,.,TRBD2,TGTGCCAGCAGAACGCCAAGAGGGGAGGGCCGGCAAGATACGCAGTATTTT,CASRTPRGEGRQDTQYF
TRBV7-9,TRBJ2-7,.,.,TGTGCCAGCAGCTTAGGGACAGGGAGGGGAGAGCAGTACTTC,CASSLGTGRGEQYF
TRBV3-1/TRBV3-2,TRBJ1-1,.,TRBD1,TGTGCCAGCAGCCGACAGGACAGGCCGAACACTGAAGCTTTCTTT,CASSRQDRPNTEAFF
TRBV19,TRBJ2-2,.,TRBD1,TGTGCCAGTAGAGGGACAGGGGGCGGCGGCACCGGGGAGCTGTTTTTT,CASRGTGGGGTGELFF
TRBV27,TRBJ2-1,.,.,TGTGCCAGCATGAATTGGGCAGGGAGGTATGAGCAGTTCTTC,CASMNWAGRYEQFF
TRBV7-9,TRBJ1-6,.,.,TGTGCCAGCAGCCCATGGCGGACAGAGAATTCACCCCTCCACTTT,CASSPWRTENSPLHF
TRBV5-1,TRBJ1-1,.,TRBD1,TGCGCCAGCAGCACCCGGACAGGGGAGTTCACTGAAGCTTTCTTT,CASSTRTGEFTEAFF
TRBV30,TRBJ1-5,.,.,TGTGCCTGGAGTCAAGGACCATGGGGCAATCAGCCCCAGCATTTT,CAWSQGPWGNQPQHF
TRBV20-1,TRBJ1-5,.,.,TGCAGTGCTAGTCGACAGTCAAGCAATCAGCCCCAGCATTTT,CSASRQSSNQPQHF
TRBV3-1/TRBV3-2,TRBJ1-1,.,.,TGTGCCAGCAGCCAAGAAAATGGCATGAACACTGAAGCTTTCTTT,CASSQENGMNTEAFF
TRBV24-1,TRBJ2-1,few,.,TGTGCCACCAGTGATCCCCGGAAACTTGATAATGAGCAGTTCTTC,CATSDPRKLDNEQFF
TRBV4-1,TRBJ2-1,once,.,TGCGCCAGCAGCCAAGCTGAGGCGGCTATCAATGAGCAGTTCTTC,CASSQAEAAINEQFF
TRBV5-1,TRBJ2-3,.,.,TGCGCCAGCACGGACACCTCTAGCACAGATACGCAGTATTTT,CASTDTSSTDTQYF
TRBV2,TRBJ2-1,once,.,TGTGCCAGCAGTTATCGGGGGGCGCAGTTCTTC,CASSYRGAQFF
TRBV11-1,TRBJ1-1,.,.,TGTGCCAGCAGCTTCTTAGCGGGGATCTCGAACACTGAAGCTTTCTTT,CASSFLAGISNTEAFF
TRBV19,TRBJ2-1,.,.,TGTGCCAGTAGTAGTAGAATGGGCCCCGAGCAGTTCTTC,CASSSRMGPEQFF
TRBV6-5,TRBJ2-7,.,TRBD1,TGTGCCAGCAGTAGGGACAGGGGCTACGAGCAGTACTTC,CASSRDRGYEQYF
TRBV18,TRBJ2-1,.,TRBD2,TGTGCCAGCTCACCCACGACTAGCGGAACCTACAATGAGCAGTTCTTC,CASSPTTSGTYNEQFF
TRBV5-1,TRBJ1-1,.,.,TGCGCCAGCAGTATCCGGGTTTCGAACACTGAAGCTTTCTTT,CASSIRVSNTEAFF
TRBV10-1,TRBJ1-5,.,.,TGCGCCAGCAACACTCGGGGGTACAGCAATCAGCCCCAGCATTTT,CASNTRGYSNQPQHF
TRBV4-3,TRBJ2-7,.,TRBD1,TGCGCCAGCAGCCAAGGCAGGGGGCGGTACGAGCAGTACTTC,CASSQGRGRYEQYF
TRBV7-9,TRBJ2-1,.,.,TGTCGGTGGGGCAATAGCTCCTACAATGAGCAGTTCTTC,CRWGNSSYNEQFF
TRBV29-1,TRBJ1-2,.,.,TGCAGCGTTGAAGGGGGCATTAACTATGGCTACACCTTC,CSVEGGINYGYTF
TRBV6-4,TRBJ1-1,.,TRBD1,TGTGCCAGCAGGGCGGACAGGGCCACTGAAGCTTTCTTT,CASRADRATEAFF